The T cell receptor (beta chain) under discussion was sequenced for a study of Tregs in tolerant kidney transplant recipients. Study results and caveats: Biological reproducibility was not directly addressed in this study.

Sequencing was performed with immunoSEQ multiplex PCR; in TCRdb, only in-frame clones are kept and a portion is missing. Seen in this sample are approximately 50,000 clones; the ten most common clones hold about 0.83%. As for this clone: Antigen unknown. The read comes to an end 3 residues before the CDR3 does, leaving the germline J gene to fill in the end.

The germline V gene has CDR1 SGHTA and CDR2 FQGNSA. CDR3 length: 15 amino acids. Trimming took 0 bases from V and 2 from J; bases not matched to a gene: 3. CD4+CD25+CD127- Tregs, CD4+CD25- non-Tregs, CD4 and CD8 cells were sorted. The TCR sequence derives from a human donor who received a combined kidney and bone marrow transplant. This rearrangement joins TRBV7-2 to TRBJ2-7; 8 nucleotides align to TRBD1. The input for sequencing was CD4+ T cells from blood, taken before the transplant. The sequenced part of the CDR3 DNA is TGTGCCAGCAGCTTAGCCGGGACAGGCGCCTACGAG. Translation gives CASSLAGTGAYE. The CDR3 in full is CASSLAGTGAYEQYF. Filled out from reference TRBV7-2 and TRBJ2-7, the complete variable domain reads GAGVSQSPSNKVTEKGKDVELRCDPISGHTALYWYRQSLGQGLEFLIYFQGNSAPDKSGLPSDRFSAERTGGSVSTLTIQRTQQEDSAVYLCASSLAGTGAYEQYFGPGTRLTVT.